Listed below are T cell receptor beta chains from one sample, sequenced in a study of shared clonotypes between healthy human individuals. The protocol was immunoSEQ multiplex PCR, while the TCRdb copy is restricted to in-frame clones and leaves out a portion. The data show some 2.4 million clones, with 93% seen just once and 0.36% held by the top ten. Sequencing was done on a sample of naive CD4+ T cells from PBMCs. These receptors all come from a man aged 18 to 29 in good health. Some clones in this sample may be carry-over from other donors' samples. The CDR3 runs from the conserved cysteine through the conserved F or W. A D gene is named only where the DNA matches it firmly. Expanded clones are given a class, and other clones once, few, many or no size at all.

d_call,clone_size,j_call,v_call,cdr3_nt,cdr3_aa
-,once,TRBJ2-7,TRBV6-5,TGTGCCAGCAGTTACTCGAGTGCCTATCCCTACGAGCAGTACTTC,CASSYSSAYPYEQYF
-,-,TRBJ1-2,TRBV5-4,TGTGCCAGCAGCTTGCCCCAGCAGGCCCCCTATGGCTACACCTTC,CASSLPQQAPYGYTF
TRBD2,-,TRBJ2-3,TRBV5-1,TGCGCCAGCAGCGGTGGCGGGAGGCTCACAGATACGCAGTATTTT,CASSGGGRLTDTQYF
-,-,TRBJ1-4,TRBV28,TGTGCCAGCAGTTCATCCACAGGGAGAAAACTGTTTTTT,CASSSSTGRKLFF
TRBD2,-,TRBJ2-3,TRBV11-2,TGTGCCAGCGGGGCGAGCGCTAGCGGGAGAATGAGGACAGATACGCAGTATTTT,CASGASASGRMRTDTQYF
TRBD2,-,TRBJ2-7,TRBV18,TGTGCCAGCTCACCATTAGGACTAGCGGGACAGAGCTACGAGCAGTACTTC,CASSPLGLAGQSYEQYF
-,-,TRBJ2-5,TRBV9,TGTGCCAGCAGCGTCGGGCAACGGAAGACCCAGTACTTC,CASSVGQRKTQYF
-,once,TRBJ2-4,TRBV9,TGTGCCAGCAGCGTAGAAGGGCAGAGAAAAAACATTCAGTACTTC,CASSVEGQRKNIQYF
TRBD2,-,TRBJ2-1,TRBV11-3,TGTGCCAGCAGCTTAGTACTAGCGGGAGAGCAGTTCTTC,CASSLVLAGEQFF
-,-,TRBJ2-1,TRBV5-1,TGCGCCAGCAGCAAAACAGGAGGCGATGAGCAGTTCTTC,CASSKTGGDEQFF
TRBD1,once,TRBJ2-7,TRBV29-1,TGCAGCGTCGGTACGGGACAGGGGGAATTCGGGCAGTACTTC,CSVGTGQGEFGQYF
-,-,TRBJ1-6,TRBV6-6,TGTGCCAGCAGTACGCAGAATTCACCCCTCCACTTT,CASSTQNSPLHF